This TCR beta chain was recovered during a study of control samples from healthy donors and cancer patients. Between the trimmed V and J ends, which lost 0 bases and 1 base, there was a span of 9 bases. This CDR3 is 16 amino acids long. CDR1 and CDR2 from the germline V gene are SEHNR and FQNEAQ (reference sequence). Using immunoSEQ multiplex PCR, the repertoire was profiled, and TCRdb retains in-frame clones only, with some absent. The profile shows some 140,000 clones, 88% of them singletons. The TCR comes from a woman aged 25-40 years in good health. The V and J genes are TRBV7-9 and TRBJ2-2, with D perhaps given as TRBD1 or TRBD2 (5 bases each). Sequenced input: blood. The CDR3 protein is CASSLAGRMNTGELFF. In DNA form, the CDR3 reads TGTGCCAGCAGCTTAGCGGGACGGATGAACACCGGGGAGCTGTTTTTT. Variable domain in full (rest from reference TRBV7-9 and TRBJ2-2): DTGVSQNPRHKITKRGQNVTFRCDPISEHNRLYWYRQTLGQGPEFLTYFQNEAQLEKSRLLSDRFSAERPKGSFSTLEIQRTEQGDSAMYLCASSLAGRMNTGELFFGEGSRLTVL.